This section outlines one T cell receptor (beta chain) sequence together with its context. Its specificity is not known. This sample is part of a study of T-cell memory formation after mild COVID-19. Study information: The TCR clusters were mostly specific to one donor.

TCRdb fed the 5' RACE reads into MiXCR, producing one record per CDR3 protein. The sample has 200,000 to 250,000 distinct CDR3 sequences, approximately 16% seen once. J lost 6 bases, V lost 4 bases, and 6 bases had no gene match. Germline values: CDR1 MGHRA, CDR2 YSYEKL. The CDR3 sequence is 15 residues long. Whole-study results and caveats: Day 15 to 85 contracting clones showed balanced CD4/CD8; day 15 to 37 expanders favored CD4+. Contracting CD4+ clones sat mainly in CM and EM; CD8+ in EMRA. Cross-reactive memory apparently joined, as some responding clones appeared in pre-infection memory.

This clonotype was sampled from a man younger than 35 who had mild COVID-19 (a few samples of this study predate the infection). Cell type and time point are not known. Sequenced material: PBMCs or a T cell subset sorted from them (not recorded which). The chain uses TRBV4-1 and TRBJ2-1, with 10 bases identical to TRBD2. The DNA of the CDR3 is TGCGCCAGCAGCCCGGGACTAGCGTCAATCAATGAGCAGTTCTTC. Translation gives CASSPGLASINEQFF.